The subject of this entry is one T cell receptor (beta chain). Its specific antigen is unknown. Base qualities are not at hand, and no much larger clone is one base apart. This record belongs to a study of response to subunit inactivated influenza vaccine (dated by TCRdb to the late 2010s). Some background on the complete study: Deep quantitative T cell receptor repertoire profiling was used in the study to track responses to a trivalent subunit inactivated influenza vaccine. General study outcomes and caveats: According to the authors, only a limited number of new T cells may be recruited by each seasonal influenza vaccination.

Library preparation was by RT-PCR. Sequencing used an Illumina HiSeq 2500. TCRdb reprocessing: public reads trimmed at Q25 with fastp, clones called with MiXCR, in-frame beta chains kept. Rows with one shared CDR3 protein collapse into an entry with the most common genes and DNA. The sample table holds hundreds of thousands of distinct CDR3 sequences, of which roughly 9.7% were seen once. Of the sample, about 12% is held by the ten largest clones. This sample's time point label indicates: 45 to 50 days after influenza vaccine administration. Looking up the germline V gene (reference sequence) yields CDR1 MNHEY and CDR2 SMNVEV. The CDR3 goes from the cysteine to the phenylalanine over 15 residues. The only DNA kept is the CDR3, 45 bases in frame from the first base. V ends up 5 bases short and J 3 bases short, with an unmatched junction base count of 8.

The chain is encoded by TRBV27 joined to TRBJ2-7; 9 central nucleotides agree with TRBD2. The clonotype was recovered from a man aged 50 to 60 who received an inactivated influenza vaccine. Donor details come from another sample of the same person, matched by shared clones. The sample was PBMCs from blood, taken 45 days after vaccination. The base sequence is TGTGCCAGCAGTGTGTTTAGCGGGAGTAACTACGAGCAGTACTTC. This codes for CASSVFSGSNYEQYF.